This TCR beta chain was profiled in a study of T cell repertoires in cytomegalovirus infection. Across the study: CMV infection together with matching HLA type was indicated by public TCR beta signatures. Study-wide results and limits: It was HLA-C-restricted CMV-specific TCR beta clonotypes that dominated the response ex vivo. Accumulated public TCR beta family frequency recognized individuals carrying CMV together with the relevant HLA.

This clonotype showed up many times. Its cognate antigen is unknown. Via MiXCR, TCRdb re-called the reads, giving one row per CDR3 protein. The data show around 120,000 distinct CDR3 sequences, more than 20% seen once. The clonotype originates from a human donor in good health (CMV status not recorded). Some clones in this sample may be carry-over from other donors' samples. The sample taken for sequencing was PBMCs, sequenced either directly or after in vitro stimulation (not recorded which).

The CDR3, as DNA: TGTGCCAGCAGCTCACGACTAGCGGGAGGGCCTCGGGATGAGCAGTTCTTC. Protein sequence: CASSSRLAGGPRDEQFF. The chain has TRBV7-2 and TRBJ2-1, with TRBD2 matching 14 bases. V shed 4 bases and J 8 bases; nucleotides not matched to a gene: 10. The CDR3 totals 17 residues. The V gene's germline CDR1 is SGHTA and CDR2 FQGNSA.